These 26 T cell receptor beta chains originate from one sample sequenced in a study of blood T cell repertoires in COVID-19. Using immunoSEQ multiplex PCR, the repertoire was profiled, and TCRdb retains in-frame clones only, with some absent. The table includes about 83,000 clones, more than 90% detected once. Sequenced input: peripheral blood. The receptors derive from a woman older than 75 with active or convalescent COVID-19.

The chain recombines TRBV5-1 with TRBJ1-3; D is undetermined. This CDR3 is built from 16 residues. Deletions cut 0 bases from V and 0 bases from J, with 10 bases between. Germline assignment: CDR1 SGHRS and CDR2 YFSETQ. This CDR3 is CASSLDSFTSGNTIYF. The CDR3 DNA follows: TGCGCCAGCAGCTTGGACAGTTTCACCTCTGGAAACACCATATATTTT.

The V call is TRBV6-5, the J call TRBJ1-5; possible D gene TRBD1, 6 bases. V was shortened by 6 bases and J by 4 bases, with 16 bases between the two germline ends. The length of the CDR3 is 15 residues. Germline values: CDR1 MNHEY, CDR2 SVGAGI. The CDR3 reads CASSPGTPFNQPQHF. CDR3 coding DNA: TGTGCCAGCAGCCCCGGGACACCATTTAATCAGCCCCAGCATTTT.

The V gene is TRBV11-2, the J gene TRBJ2-1, with TRBD2 matching over 11 bases. With 5 bases clipped from V and 2 bases from J, the junction kept 11 bases outside the gene matches. CDR3 length: 18 residues. Germline V gene data show CDR1 as SGHAT and CDR2 as FQNNGV. The CDR3 spells CASSPRAPGLAAYNEQFF. CDR3 nucleotide sequence: TGTGCCAGCAGCCCTCGCGCTCCGGGACTAGCGGCCTACAATGAGCAGTTCTTC.

The rearrangement uses TRBV4-2 and TRBJ1-2; D ambiguous. In germline, CDR1 is LGHNA, CDR2 YNFKEQ. This CDR3 has 14 amino acids. V was pared by 5 bases and J by 5 bases, with 15 bases between. The CDR3 region has the DNA TGTGCCAGCAGCTTTACTTCCGGGATATATGGCTACACCTTC. This codes for CASSFTSGIYGYTF.

The table lists this clone with a count of one. The CDR3 coding sequence is TGTGCCAGCAGCTCCGGGACAGGGCGCTACGAGCAGTACTTC. Amino acids: CASSSGTGRYEQYF. The V call is TRBV7-2, the J call TRBJ2-7, with 9 bases lining up with TRBD1. CDR3 length: 14 residues. The germline V gene has CDR1 SGHTA and CDR2 FQGNSA. J lost 3 bases, V lost 4 bases, and 4 bases had no gene match.

The genes are TRBV5-1 and TRBJ1-1, with TRBD1 as a possible D gene (6 bases). Germline CDR1 SGHRS, CDR2 YFSETQ. The CDR3 is made up of 15 amino acids. Trimming took off 3 bases at V and 8 bases at J, with 20 bases between the two ends. The CDR3 region is CASSSSPDRSKEAFF. The CDR3 nucleotides are TGCGCCAGCAGCTCATCACCCGACAGGTCGAAGGAAGCTTTCTTT.

V gene TRBV7-2 combines with J gene TRBJ1-1; D is ambiguous. Germline-derived CDR1 and CDR2 are SGHTA and FQGNSA. The CDR3 runs 14 residues. Trimming stripped 7 bases from V and 4 bases from J, with 16 bases between. The CDR3 loop is CASIPTRGVTEAFF. CDR3 nucleotides: TGTGCCAGCATCCCAACCCGAGGCGTCACTGAAGCTTTCTTT.

The V and J genes are TRBV19 and TRBJ1-2; 7 bases are shared with TRBD1. Germline V CDR1 and CDR2: LNHDA, SQIVND (reference sequence). V shed 7 bases, J shed 0 bases, and the junction held 2 bases outside the gene matches. This CDR3 is built from 13 residues. CDR3 amino acids: CASIQGANYGYTF. The CDR3 DNA reads as TGTGCCAGTATCCAGGGGGCTAACTATGGCTACACCTTC.

The chain joins TRBV14 to TRBJ2-7, with TRBD1 identical over 9 bases. CDR1 SGHDN and CDR2 FVKESK come from the germline V gene. V trimming: 1 base; J trimming: 2 bases; junction bases outside the gene matches: 3. CDR3 length: 15 amino acids. The CDR3 loop is CASSQVGTGTYEQYF. The CDR3, as DNA: TGTGCCAGCAGCCAAGTCGGGACAGGGACCTACGAGCAGTACTTC.

A word on this clone: The junction and the germline gene differ at one end; a read error may be behind it. This chain joins TRBV3-1 (or the pseudogene TRBV3-2) and TRBJ1-2; D is unclear. This CDR3 region has 12 residues. Germline lookup yields CDR1 LGHDT and CDR2 YNNKEL (reference sequence). The CDR3 coding sequence is TGTGCCAGCAGCCAAGCAGGCTCCTCGGATGCCTTC. It specifies CASSQAGSSDAF.

This chain joins TRBV7-9 and TRBJ2-7; TRBD2 is a possible D gene (5 bases). Trimming removed 2 bases from V and 2 bases from J, with 10 bases in between. Germline-derived CDR1 and CDR2 are SEHNR and FQNEAQ (reference sequence). This CDR3 has 14 amino acids. The CDR3 is CASSLRGHPYEQYF. The CDR3 DNA reads as TGTGCCAGCAGCTTAAGAGGGCATCCCTACGAGCAGTACTTC.

The chain combines TRBV5-4 with TRBJ1-5; 7 nucleotides agree with TRBD1. With V trimmed by 3 bases and J by 3 bases, 3 bases remained unmatched. Germline lookup yields CDR1 SGHNT and CDR2 YYREEE (reference sequence). The CDR3 is 14 amino acids. This chain's CDR3 is CASSSGGANQPQHF. DNA for the CDR3: TGTGCCAGCAGCTCAGGGGGTGCCAATCAGCCCCAGCATTTT.

This clone was found once. The J gene is TRBJ2-7, the V gene TRBV3-1 (or the pseudogene TRBV3-2), with a weak D call TRBD1 (6 bases). Per germline, CDR1 LGHDT and CDR2 YNNKEL (reference sequence). The CDR3 extends over 13 amino acids. V shed 8 bases and J shed 9 bases, with 20 bases lying between them. CDR3 DNA: TGTGCCAGCTCTGGACAGCCCTCCCCGGTGCAGTACTTC. The encoded protein is CASSGQPSPVQYF.

The rearrangement uses TRBV18 and TRBJ2-7, with a tentative D call TRBD1 (6 bases). CDR3 length: 15 amino acids. Germline CDR1 KGHSH, CDR2 LQKENI. The V end lost 3 bases, the J end lost 4 bases, and 16 bases lay between the germline ends. CDR3: CASSPNRVSEYEQYF. CDR3 DNA sequence: TGTGCCAGCTCACCCAACAGGGTTTCCGAGTACGAGCAGTACTTC.

This chain connects TRBV13 to TRBJ2-2; no clear D gene. Deletions cut 5 bases from V and 1 base from J, with 11 bases between. CDR3 length: 15 residues. Germline CDR1 PRHDT, CDR2 FYEKMQ (reference sequence). The CDR3 spells CASSGRHLNTGELFF. The DNA of the CDR3 is TGTGCCAGCAGCGGCAGACACCTGAACACCGGGGAGCTGTTTTTT.

This chain links TRBV5-1 with TRBJ1-1; TRBD1 agrees at 7 bases. Germline V lookup: CDR1 SGHRS, CDR2 YFSETQ. The length of the CDR3 is 14 residues. The V and J ends lost 3 bases and 1 base, in that order; junction bases with no gene match: 3. The CDR3 is CASSSGQRNTEAFF. In DNA, the CDR3 is TGCGCCAGCAGCTCGGGACAGAGGAACACTGAAGCTTTCTTT.

V and J are TRBV7-2 and TRBJ2-5, with a possible D match to TRBD2 (6 bases). CDR1 is SGHTA and CDR2 is FQGNSA in the germline V gene. This CDR3 contains 14 residues. The ends were cut back, 2 bases at V and 1 base at J, with 8 bases in the middle. CDR3 protein: CASSLSGPQETQYF. Written as DNA, the CDR3 is TGTGCCAGCAGCTTAAGCGGGCCCCAAGAGACCCAGTACTTC.

The genes are TRBV2 and TRBJ1-5; the match to TRBD1 covers 7 bases. CDR3 length equals 13 residues. Germline assignment: CDR1 SNHLY and CDR2 FYNNEI. V shed 6 bases and J 3 bases; nucleotides not matched to a gene: 2. Written as DNA, the CDR3 is TGTGCCAGCAGGGGACAGCTCAATCAGCCCCAGCATTTT. This encodes CASRGQLNQPQHF.

The rearrangement uses TRBV30 and TRBJ2-3; TRBD1 aligns across 7 bases. CDR3 length: 15 amino acids. Per the germline V gene, CDR1 is GTSNPN and CDR2 is SVGIG (reference sequence). The junction had 9 bases not matched to a gene; V was cut back by 3 bases and J by 3 bases. The CDR3 bases are TGTGCCTGGAGCCCCGGGCCAGGGGGTACAGATACGCAGTATTTT. It specifies CAWSPGPGGTDTQYF.

V and J are TRBV7-2 and TRBJ2-3; D is ambiguous. CDR3 length equals 14 residues. Germline CDR1 SGHTA, CDR2 FQGNSA. Trimming took off 0 bases at V and 5 bases at J, with 9 bases between the two ends. CDR3 coding DNA: TGTGCCAGCAGCTTAGCTCTTGGCCAAGATACGCAGTATTTT. Residues: CASSLALGQDTQYF.

The rearrangement links TRBV28 to TRBJ2-4, with 9 bases aligning to TRBD1. V shed 5 bases and J 1 base; nucleotides not matched to a gene: 6. This CDR3 spans 16 amino acids. Germline assignment: CDR1 MDHEN and CDR2 SYDVKM. The CDR3 nucleotides read TGTGCCAGCAGTACAGGGGGCAAGGTCGCCAAAAACATTCAGTACTTC. It yields the protein CASSTGGKVAKNIQYF.

The J gene is TRBJ2-3, the V gene TRBV7-3; the D gene is possibly TRBD1 (7 bases). This CDR3 has 15 residues. V dropped 2 bases and J dropped 1 base, with 10 bases sitting between them. CDR1 SGHTA and CDR2 FQGTGA come from the germline V gene. CDR3 residues: CASSLRRGRTDTQYF. CDR3 DNA sequence: TGTGCCAGCAGCTTACGGAGGGGGCGCACAGATACGCAGTATTTT.

The chain employs TRBV6-1 and TRBJ2-3; 9 bases align to TRBD2. The CDR3 consists of 18 residues. V lost 2 bases to trimming and J lost 2 bases; unmatched junction nucleotides: 11. CDR1 and CDR2 from the germline V gene are MNHNS and SASEGT. The chain's CDR3 is CASSELAGGILYTDTQYF. The CDR3 coding sequence is TGTGCCAGCAGTGAACTCGCGGGGGGGATTCTCTACACAGATACGCAGTATTTT.

The CDR3 nucleotides are TGCGCCAGCAGCCAAGAACAGGGGACCCCCTACGAGCAGTACTTC. Protein: CASSQEQGTPYEQYF. The chain combines TRBV4-3 with TRBJ2-7; 7 bases map to TRBD1. In germline, CDR1 is LGHNA, CDR2 YSLEER. The CDR3 has 15 amino acids. J was trimmed by 2 bases and V by 0 bases; bases with no gene match: 4.

This sequence joins TRBV6-6 and TRBJ1-5; D unclear. The germline V gene encodes CDR1 MNHNY and CDR2 SVGAGI (reference sequence). With 6 bases removed from V and 2 bases from J, the gap between germline ends came to 5 bases. CDR3 length equals 12 residues. Written as DNA, the CDR3 is TGTGCCAGCAGGGAGGGCAATCAGCCCCAGCATTTT. It specifies CASREGNQPQHF.

The V call is TRBV9, the J call TRBJ2-1; D might be TRBD2 (5 bases). The CDR3 contains 15 residues. The V and J ends lost 4 bases and 8 bases respectively, with 19 bases between them. Germline-derived CDR1 and CDR2 are SGDLS and YYNGEE. This CDR3 reads CASSFDRVPGDEQFF. The CDR3 DNA reads TGTGCCAGCAGCTTCGACCGGGTCCCCGGGGATGAGCAGTTCTTC.